Shown below are 22 T cell receptor beta chains from a single sample sequenced in a study of T cells expressing NK-cell markers. No DNA is given; TCRdb re-called the 5' RACE reads and lists each CDR3 protein once. The sample table sets out about 150,000 distinct CDR3 sequences. The sequencing input was blood T cells: a sorted CD56 or NKG2C T cell subset, CD4+ or CD8+ T cells, or bulk PBMC T cells (not recorded which). The receptor set was obtained from a woman aged 45-59 years in good health.

This rearrangement joins TRBV27 to TRBJ2-3; there is no DNA to check the TCRdb D call of TRBD1. The CDR3 spans 15 residues. Germline V lookup: CDR1 MNHEY, CDR2 SMNVEV (reference sequence). The CDR3 here is CASSNRDRAPDTQYF.

The chain links TRBV28 to TRBJ1-1; TCRdb reports TRBD1, a call that lacks DNA to check it against. The CDR3 is made up of 14 amino acids. Germline V gene sequence: CDR1 MDHEN, CDR2 SYDVKM. The CDR3 spells CASSLLVRGTEAFF.

The chain uses TRBV4-1 and TRBJ1-2; TCRdb returns TRBD1, unconfirmable since there is no DNA. From germline, CDR1 is MGHRA and CDR2 YSYEKL. This CDR3 comprises 17 residues. The CDR3 reads CASSQGKWAGSNYGYTF.

The chain carries TRBV10-3 and TRBJ2-2; the TCRdb call, TRBD1, lacks DNA for checking. This CDR3 is 13 amino acids long. Germline CDR1 and CDR2: ENHRY and SYGVKD. Here the CDR3 reads CAISPGGSGELFF.

The chain joins TRBV5-5 to TRBJ2-1. CDR3 length: 15 amino acids. Per the germline V gene, CDR1 is SGHKS and CDR2 is YYEKEE (reference sequence). The CDR3 protein is CASSLGSLIYNEQFF.

This chain connects TRBV27 to TRBJ2-1; TCRdb designates TRBD2, a call that cannot be tested without DNA. This CDR3 is built from 14 residues. Looked up from germline, CDR1 is MNHEY and CDR2 is SMNVEV (reference sequence). CDR3 residues: CASMREVSYNEQFF.

This chain connects TRBV4-1 to TRBJ2-1; TCRdb's D call of TRBD1 is untestable without DNA. The CDR3 extends over 15 amino acids. Germline V gene data show CDR1 as MGHRA and CDR2 as YSYEKL. CDR3 sequence: CASSQRSGASYEQFF.

This chain connects TRBV7-6 to TRBJ2-1; the D call of TRBD2 rests on TCRdb alone, since no DNA is present to check it. There are 16 residues in the CDR3. Germline V gives CDR1 SGHVS, CDR2 FNYEAQ. CDR3 amino acids: CASSPAGGRALNEQFF. The complete variable domain, with remaining parts taken from reference TRBV7-6 and TRBJ2-1, reads GAGVSQSPRYKVTKRGQDVALRCDPISGHVSLYWYRQALGQGPEFLTYFNYEAQQDKSGLPNDRFSAERPEGSISTLTIQRTEQRDSAMYRCASSPAGGRALNEQFFGPGTRLTVL.

V usage is TRBV12-5 and J usage is TRBJ1-5. The CDR3 consists of 15 residues. Germline values: CDR1 LGHNT, CDR2 FRNRAP. CDR3 region: CASGLVGSANQPQHF.

This sequence joins TRBV27 and TRBJ1-1. Germline CDR1 MNHEY, CDR2 SMNVEV (reference sequence). The CDR3 has 14 amino acids. The CDR3 here is CASSPQPGEGEAFF.

This chain links TRBV5-5 with TRBJ2-5; TCRdb's D call, TRBD2, is unchecked because there is no DNA. Looked up from germline, CDR1 is SGHKS and CDR2 is YYEKEE (reference sequence). This CDR3 has 11 amino acids. CDR3 region: CASGEVETQYF.

This chain links TRBV5-1 with TRBJ2-1; TCRdb picks TRBD1, but there is no DNA to check that call. The CDR3 is 15 amino acids. CDR1 and CDR2 (germline): SGHRS, YFSETQ. The CDR3 sequence is CASISGQGSVNEQFF.

The rearrangement joins TRBV27 to TRBJ2-1; TCRdb gives TRBD2 as the D gene, but with no DNA this cannot be confirmed. CDR1 is MNHEY, CDR2 SMNVEV, per germline (reference sequence). This CDR3 spans 15 amino acids. This chain's CDR3 is CASSPLDGPRNEQFF.

This chain links TRBV27 with TRBJ2-7; with no DNA, the TCRdb D assignment of TRBD1 cannot be verified. CDR3 length equals 16 residues. Germline lookup yields CDR1 MNHEY and CDR2 SMNVEV (reference sequence). CDR3 protein: CASSWIGGFSTYEQYF.

The V gene is TRBV7-6, the J gene TRBJ1-6; no DNA is available, so the TRBD1 call from TCRdb remains unchecked. The CDR3 length is 14 residues. CDR1 is SGHVS and CDR2 is FNYEAQ in the germline V gene. CDR3 region: CASSRQGINSPLHF.

The chain uses TRBV27 and TRBJ2-2; the D call of TRBD1 rests on TCRdb alone, since no DNA is present to check it. CDR3 length: 16 amino acids. Germline CDR1 reads MNHEY; CDR2 reads SMNVEV (reference sequence). The CDR3 reads CASRIAWDRVNGELFF.

The CDR3 sequence is CASRASGANQPQHF. This chain connects TRBV10-2 to TRBJ1-5; as DNA is missing, the TRBD1 call by TCRdb cannot be tested. The CDR3 totals 14 residues. Germline V lookup: CDR1 WSHSY, CDR2 SAAADI.

V is TRBV27 and J is TRBJ2-7; checking the TCRdb D call of TRBD2 is not possible without DNA. CDR3 length equals 18 residues. Germline CDR1 and CDR2: MNHEY and SMNVEV (reference sequence). The CDR3 is CASSLSPGLAGPYYEQYF.

The chain employs TRBV5-6 and TRBJ2-7; TCRdb lists TRBD1, though no DNA is available to test this call. The CDR3 covers 13 residues. Germline V gene lookup returns CDR1 SGHDT and CDR2 YYEEEE. The CDR3 loop is CASSPGQSNEQYF. The complete variable domain, with remaining parts taken from reference TRBV5-6 and TRBJ2-7, reads DAGVTQSPTHLIKTRGQQVTLRCSPKSGHDTVSWYQQALGQGPQFIFQYYEEEERQRGNFPDRFSGHQFPNYSSELNVNALLLGDSALYLCASSPGQSNEQYFGPGTRLTVT.

The chain recombines TRBV12-2 with TRBJ2-1; TCRdb's assignment of TRBD2 cannot be checked, as there is no DNA. TRBV12-2 has pseudogene status. This CDR3 has 18 residues. The CDR3: CASRFPGLAGGVYNEQFF.

V gene TRBV27 combines with J gene TRBJ1-5; TCRdb's assignment of TRBD1 cannot be checked, as there is no DNA. This CDR3 spans 15 amino acids. Per the germline V gene, CDR1 is MNHEY and CDR2 is SMNVEV (reference sequence). Here the CDR3 reads CASSPLQRSDQPQHF.

The chain employs TRBV15 and TRBJ2-2. Germline V gene data show CDR1 as LNHNV and CDR2 as YYDKDF (reference sequence). CDR3 length equals 14 residues. The CDR3 protein is CATSSSGNTGELFF.